This T cell receptor (beta chain) was documented in a study of CD8 T cells in ankylosing spondylitis. Molecular-barcoded quantitative 5'-RACE produced these TCR beta libraries. In TCRdb, the 5' RACE reads were re-called with MiXCR into one record per CDR3 protein. This sample has roughly 150,000 distinct CDR3 sequences, with around a third found just once. In germline, CDR1 is MNHNS, CDR2 SASEGT. The V and J ends lost 8 bases and 5 bases respectively, with 10 bases between them. The CDR3 consists of 12 residues. This receptor was taken from a male donor with ankylosing spondylitis. What was sequenced was synovial fluid, either unsorted or a sorted T cell fraction (not recorded which). The J gene is TRBJ2-1, the V gene TRBV6-1; D not certain. CDR3 nucleotide sequence: TGTGCCAGCCTCGCTAGAAACAATGAGCAGTTCTTC. Translated, it gives CASLARNNEQFF.